One and the same sample provided the 30 T cell receptor beta chains below, sequenced in a study of regulatory T cells in long-lasting Graves disease. Combining iRepertoire HTBI primers with Arm-PCR of CDR3 regions, the authors built TCR beta libraries. TCRdb fed the multiplex PCR reads into MiXCR, producing one record per CDR3 protein. Of 440,000 or so distinct CDR3 sequences listed, about 16% are singletons. Time point meaning: newly diagnosed GD, antithyroid drugs for less than 3 months. PBMC-derived RNA was used for the TCR library. These data were also filed under a second study, of T cells in Graves' hyperthyroidism and ophthalmopathy.

The sequencing here drew on peripheral blood mononuclear cells (PBMCs), taken at new diagnosis, from a patient treated with antithyroid drugs. Receptors originate from a woman in her 30s with Graves disease.

This clonotype was detected ten times or more. The rearrangement uses TRBV7-9 and TRBJ2-1, with 7 bases identical to TRBD1. CDR3 length: 15 residues. CDR1 and CDR2 (germline): SEHNR, FQNEAQ (reference sequence). The trim removed 7 bases at V and 1 base at J, leaving 7 bases unmatched. CDR3 coding DNA: TGTGCCAGCAACCTATACAGGGGATCCTACAATGAGCAGTTCTTC. Translating it yields CASNLYRGSYNEQFF.

This clonotype was recorded many times. The rearrangement joins TRBV12-3 or TRBV12-4 to TRBJ2-2; D is ambiguous. Between the trimmed V and J ends, which lost 3 bases and 6 bases, there was a span of 11 bases. CDR3 size: 14 residues. CDR3 residues: CASSFSPTSGELFF. Here the CDR3 DNA reads TGTGCCAGCAGTTTCTCCCCCACCTCCGGGGAGCTGTTTTTT.

The V and J genes are TRBV29-1 and TRBJ2-1; 11 bases match TRBD2. The germline gives CDR1 SQVTM, CDR2 ANQGSEA. Losses at the gene ends were 4 bases for V and 7 bases for J; bases not matched to a gene: 3. The length of the CDR3 is 13 residues. The CDR3 protein is CSVGGLAANEQFF. For the CDR3, the DNA is TGCAGCGTTGGGGGACTAGCGGCAAATGAGCAGTTCTTC.

Details on this clonotype: Sequence at one end of the junction differs from germline and may be a read error. This rearrangement joins TRBV6-2 or TRBV6-3 to TRBJ2-5, with D perhaps matching TRBD1 or TRBD2 (5 bases each). Germline lookup yields CDR1 MNHEY and CDR2 SVGEGT. This CDR3 is built from 14 residues. The CDR3 loop reads CATSWDPDQETQYF. Written as DNA, the CDR3 is TGCGCCACCTCCTGGGACCCAGACCAAGAGACCCAGTACTTC.

This clonotype was seen at least ten times. The rearrangement joins TRBV7-9 to TRBJ2-5, with TRBD2 matching over 9 bases. J gave up 8 bases and V 6 bases, and 10 bases lay outside the gene matches. There are 14 residues in the CDR3. CDR1 and CDR2 from the germline V gene are SEHNR and FQNEAQ (reference sequence). CDR3 DNA sequence: TGTGCCAGCAGTTCAACCGGGACTAGCAGTACCCAGTACTTC. It codes for CASSSTGTSSTQYF. Based on the CDR3 plus reference TRBV7-9 and TRBJ2-5, the full variable domain is DTGVSQNPRHKITKRGQNVTFRCDPISEHNRLYWYRQTLGQGPEFLTYFQNEAQLEKSRLLSDRFSAERPKGSFSTLEIQRTEQGDSAMYLCASSSTGTSSTQYFGPGTRLLVL.

The chain combines TRBV7-8 with TRBJ1-1, with D possibly matching TRBD1 (6 bases). Germline CDR1 reads SGHVS; CDR2 reads FQNEAQ. The CDR3 contains 16 residues. V was clipped by 2 bases and J by 0 bases, with 13 bases between them. Here the CDR3 reads CASSLPTTGLNTEAFF. The CDR3 nucleotides read TGTGCCAGCAGCTTACCTACCACAGGGTTGAACACTGAAGCTTTCTTT.

This clonotype was seen ten or more times. The rearrangement uses TRBV20-1 and TRBJ2-2; 8 nucleotides match TRBD1. The CDR3 extends over 14 amino acids. CDR1 DFQATT and CDR2 SNEGSKA come from the germline V gene (reference sequence). V dropped 3 bases and J dropped 4; count of bases not matched to a gene: 4. This chain's CDR3 is CSARDRDFTGELFF. The CDR3 DNA reads TGCAGTGCTAGGGACAGGGACTTCACCGGGGAGCTGTTTTTT.

Details on this clonotype: Likely a read error: the CDR3 ends without its conserved phenylalanine or tryptophan. The rearrangement uses TRBV20-1 and TRBJ1-4; TRBD1 might be the D (5 bases). From germline, CDR1 is DFQATT and CDR2 SNEGSKA (reference sequence). The length of the CDR3 is 15 residues. The V end lost 0 bases, the J end lost 7 bases, and 15 bases lay between the germline ends. In DNA, the CDR3 is TGCAGTGCTAGAGATTTGGGCAGGGAGAGTGAAAAACTGTTTCTT. Its translation: CSARDLGRESEKLFL.

This clonotype has a count of ten or more. CDR3 coding DNA: TGTGCCAGCAGCCTTTGGACTTCCTACGAGCAGTACTTC. This encodes CASSLWTSYEQYF. The chain combines TRBV7-2 with TRBJ2-7; D is possibly TRBD2 (5 bases). V dropped 5 bases and J dropped 1 base, with 9 bases sitting between them. The CDR3 totals 13 residues. The germline V gene has CDR1 SGHTA and CDR2 FQGNSA.

This clonotype was counted ten times or more. The chain carries TRBV29-1 and TRBJ2-1; TRBD2 is a possible D gene (6 bases). From germline, CDR1 is SQVTM and CDR2 ANQGSEA. The CDR3 is made up of 14 amino acids. V was trimmed by 7 bases and J by 2 bases, leaving 15 bases between them. CDR3 in amino acids: CSARSGLPYNEQFF. CDR3 sequence (DNA): TGCAGCGCTCGCTCGGGACTGCCCTACAATGAGCAGTTCTTC.

This clonotype was observed at least ten times. This rearrangement joins TRBV20-1 to TRBJ2-5; D gene unclear. The CDR3 contains 13 residues. Germline CDR1 and CDR2: DFQATT and SNEGSKA (reference sequence). V gave up 2 bases and J gave up 4 bases, with 11 bases separating them. CDR3 DNA sequence: TGCAGTGCTAGACCGAATCAAGCAGAGACCCAGTACTTC. It yields the protein CSARPNQAETQYF.

This clonotype occurred many times. This chain links TRBV15 with TRBJ1-2; D is perhaps TRBD1 (5 bases). Per germline, CDR1 LNHNV and CDR2 YYDKDF (reference sequence). The V end was cut by 3 bases, the J end by 7 bases, with 12 bases between. The CDR3 consists of 13 residues. Here the CDR3 DNA reads TGTGCCACCAGCAGGCAGGGTTTACCTGGCTACACCTTC. Amino acid sequence: CATSRQGLPGYTF.

In this sample, this clonotype turned up many times. The rearrangement uses TRBV28 and TRBJ1-1; D might be TRBD1 (5 bases). Trimming cost V 6 bases and J 4 bases, with 21 bases left between them. The CDR3 totals 16 residues. Germline V gene data show CDR1 as MDHEN and CDR2 as SYDVKM. The CDR3: CASRVRQFPRGTEAFF. In DNA form, the CDR3 reads TGTGCCAGCAGAGTTCGACAGTTCCCCCGGGGCACTGAAGCTTTCTTT.

As regards this clonotype: It differs at one base from a far larger clone, so likely a read error. J is TRBJ2-1 and V is TRBV11-2, with D possibly being TRBD1 (5 bases). The CDR3 contains 15 residues. The V gene lost 7 bases and the J gene lost 10 bases, with 23 bases spanning the gap. The germline gives CDR1 SGHAT, CDR2 FQNNGV. The CDR3 DNA is TGTGCCAGCATGCCTGTGGGGCGTGCCAGCGACGAGCAGTTCTTC. Protein: CASMPVGRASDEQFF.

This clonotype was counted between two and nine times. The chain recombines TRBV7-9 with TRBJ2-3; D uncertain. The germline V gene encodes CDR1 SEHNR and CDR2 FQNEAQ (reference sequence). This CDR3 region has 14 residues. The V end was cut by 4 bases, the J end by 6 bases, with 14 bases between. This CDR3 is CASSSRHAADTQYF. The CDR3 DNA is TGTGCCAGCAGCTCCCGACATGCCGCGGATACGCAGTATTTT. The complete variable domain, with remaining parts taken from reference TRBV7-9 and TRBJ2-3, reads DTGVSQNPRHKITKRGQNVTFRCDPISEHNRLYWYRQTLGQGPEFLTYFQNEAQLEKSRLLSDRFSAERPKGSFSTLEIQRTEQGDSAMYLCASSSRHAADTQYFGPGTRLTVL.

This clonotype has at least ten counts. The V call is TRBV7-9, the J call TRBJ2-2; D is perhaps TRBD2 (5 bases). Trimming cost V 3 bases and J 2 bases, with 13 bases left between them. The germline CDR1 and CDR2 sequences are SEHNR and FQNEAQ (reference sequence). This CDR3 is 16 amino acids long. For the CDR3, the DNA is TGTGCCAGCAGCTTGGGGTCTAGCAGCAACACCGGGGAGCTGTTTTTT. This translates into CASSLGSSSNTGELFF.

This clonotype was counted at least ten times. This chain joins TRBV24-1 and TRBJ2-3; D tentatively reads TRBD1 or TRBD2 (6 bases each). Germline V gene lookup returns CDR1 KGHDR and CDR2 SFDVKD. The CDR3 contains 15 residues. The germline V and J ends were trimmed by 4 bases and 6 bases, with 16 bases remaining between them. CDR3 in DNA: TGTGCCACCAGTGACCGCGGGACACCTAAGGATACGCAGTATTTT. It encodes CATSDRGTPKDTQYF.

This clonotype was found a few times. V is TRBV20-1 and J is TRBJ1-2; tentative D call: TRBD1 (5 bases). CDR3 length equals 12 residues. Germline V gene lookup returns CDR1 DFQATT and CDR2 SNEGSKA (reference sequence). CDR3 in DNA: TGCAGCCAGGTCAGGGCAAACTATGGCTACACCTTC. Its translation is CSQVRANYGYTF.

This clonotype has just a few counts. The chain carries TRBV15 and TRBJ2-1, with D possibly being TRBD2 (6 bases). The CDR3 runs 14 residues. Trimming pared 6 bases from V and 3 bases from J, leaving 12 bases between. Germline CDR1 and CDR2: LNHNV and YYDKDF (reference sequence). The CDR3 spells CATRPDYNYNEQFF. The CDR3 region has the DNA TGTGCCACCAGGCCGGACTACAACTACAATGAGCAGTTCTTC.

This clonotype was observed a few times. This sequence joins TRBV6-1 and TRBJ2-1, with 7 positions matching TRBD1. CDR1 is MNHNS and CDR2 is SASEGT in the germline V gene. The J segment lost 4 bases and the V segment lost 6 bases, leaving 15 bases of the junction unmatched. The CDR3 sequence is 17 residues long. The CDR3 here is CASSRDSAIIIYNEQFF. CDR3 bases: TGTGCCAGCAGCCGGGACAGTGCAATAATCATATACAATGAGCAGTTCTTC.

As for this clonotype: The junction departs from germline at one end; a sequencing error may be responsible. This chain joins TRBV5-1 and TRBJ1-1, with a tentative D call TRBD1 (5 bases). The CDR3 runs 15 residues. Per germline, CDR1 SGHRS and CDR2 YFSETQ. CDR3 DNA sequence: TGCGCCAGCGGCTTGGTCTTAGGAGGGGCCTCTGAAGCTTTCTTT. The encoded protein is CASGLVLGGASEAFF.

The rearrangement joins TRBV29-1 to TRBJ1-2; a weak D match, TRBD1 (5 bases). CDR3 length: 12 residues. The germline V gene has CDR1 SQVTM and CDR2 ANQGSEA. V gave up 2 bases and J gave up 2 bases, with 6 bases separating them. The CDR3 reads CSVERQNYGYTF. The CDR3 region has the DNA TGCAGCGTTGAAAGACAGAACTATGGCTACACCTTC.

The rearrangement links TRBV29-1 to TRBJ2-3, with D possibly matching TRBD2 (6 bases). This CDR3 contains 12 residues. Germline V lookup: CDR1 SQVTM, CDR2 ANQGSEA. Trimming removed 6 bases from V and 4 bases from J, with 11 bases in between. The DNA for the CDR3 is TGCAGCGTATCCAGGGAGGCAGATACGCAGTATTTT. Amino acid sequence: CSVSREADTQYF.

At least ten counts were recorded for this clonotype. J is TRBJ2-2 and V is TRBV12-3 or TRBV12-4, with D maybe TRBD1 (6 bases). V lost 8 bases, J lost 2 bases, and 18 bases lay in between. This CDR3 is built from 16 residues. The CDR3 coding sequence is TGTGCCAGCGGGGATCGGCAGGGGATTAACACCGGGGAGCTGTTTTTT. Residues: CASGDRQGINTGELFF.

This chain uses TRBV5-1 with TRBJ1-4, with D possibly TRBD1 on 5 matching bases. V shed 0 bases and J shed 6 bases, with 9 bases lying between them. The CDR3 contains 14 residues. Looked up from germline, CDR1 is SGHRS and CDR2 is YFSETQ. The DNA for the CDR3 is TGCGCCAGCAGCTTGGTGGGGCCCGATGAAAAACTGTTTTTT. It specifies CASSLVGPDEKLFF.

This chain links TRBV13 with TRBJ2-3, with 7 nucleotides matching TRBD2. Trimming removed 5 bases from V and 2 bases from J; junction bases left unmatched: 7. Germline CDR1 reads PRHDT; CDR2 reads FYEKMQ (reference sequence). The CDR3 is 15 residues long. The CDR3: CASSPSSGPTDTQYF. CDR3 coding DNA: TGTGCCAGCAGCCCCTCTAGCGGTCCCACAGATACGCAGTATTTT.

V is TRBV19 and J is TRBJ2-6; D is undetermined. Trimming pared 8 bases from V and 3 bases from J, leaving 8 bases between. Per the germline V gene, CDR1 is LNHDA and CDR2 is SQIVND (reference sequence). The CDR3 covers 13 residues. The CDR3 sequence: CASCLYGANVLTF. The CDR3 region has the DNA TGTGCCAGTTGTTTATATGGGGCCAACGTCCTGACTTTC.

This clonotype was recorded at least ten times. J is TRBJ2-1 and V is TRBV7-8; 11 bases agree with TRBD2. Looked up from germline, CDR1 is SGHVS and CDR2 is FQNEAQ. The CDR3 is 18 amino acids. V shed 2 bases, J shed 8 bases, and the junction held 14 bases outside the gene matches. The CDR3 coding sequence is TGTGCCAGCAGCTTACGGCCCCAGACTAGCGGGACTCCCGATGAGCAGTTCTTC. Residues: CASSLRPQTSGTPDEQFF.

This clonotype has ten or more counts. This chain connects TRBV11-3 to TRBJ2-2; 9 bases fit TRBD1. Looked up from germline, CDR1 is SGHNT and CDR2 is YENEEA. J lost 6 bases, V lost 4 bases, and 6 bases had no gene match. The CDR3 loop spans 15 amino acids. As DNA, the CDR3 is TGTGCCAGCAGCTCCGGGACAGGGTTAGCCGGGGAGCTGTTTTTT. Amino acid sequence: CASSSGTGLAGELFF.

In this sample, this clonotype turned up many times. The chain combines TRBV28 with TRBJ2-2, with TRBD2 matching over 9 bases. Germline CDR1 is MDHEN and CDR2 is SYDVKM. The CDR3 loop spans 16 amino acids. With 3 bases clipped from V and 4 bases from J, the junction kept 6 bases outside the gene matches. The CDR3 here is CASSLLRAGGTGELFF. The CDR3 DNA reads as TGTGCCAGCAGTTTGCTTCGAGCGGGAGGCACCGGGGAGCTGTTTTTT.